Listed here are 19 T cell receptor beta chains from one sample, sequenced in a study of T cells in Graves' hyperthyroidism and ophthalmopathy. Authors of the study amplified TCR beta CDR3 regions from RNA transcripts. Carried out on the TCR CDR3, a first-round RT-PCR used the HTBI primer set. TCRdb analysed the multiplex PCR reads with MiXCR anew, one entry per CDR3 protein. Of some 440,000 distinct CDR3 sequences listed, about 15% are singletons. The sequencing sample was made of blood. The receptor source for this set is a woman aged 18-29 years with Graves' hyperthyroidism.

This clonotype was picked up many times. The chain is built from TRBV28 and TRBJ2-7; a possible D gene is TRBD1 (6 bases). The CDR3 contains 15 residues. With 7 bases removed from V and 0 bases from J, the gap between germline ends came to 16 bases. In germline, CDR1 is MDHEN, CDR2 SYDVKM. CDR3 coding DNA: TGTGCCAGCACCTATGGGGGCAGGAACTCCTACGAGCAGTACTTC. This encodes CASTYGGRNSYEQYF.

This rearrangement joins TRBV2 to TRBJ2-7, with 8 bases that match TRBD1. Germline V gene sequence: CDR1 SNHLY, CDR2 FYNNEI. Trimming cost V 5 bases and J 3 bases; bases outside gene matches: 6. The CDR3 runs to 14 residues. The CDR3 is CASSRDRLYYEQYF. DNA for the CDR3: TGTGCCAGCAGTCGGGACAGGCTTTACTACGAGCAGTACTTC. Complete variable domain (other parts from reference TRBV2 and TRBJ2-7): EPEVTQTPSHQVTQMGQEVILRCVPISNHLYFYWYRQILGQKVEFLVSFYNNEISEKSEIFDDQFSVERPDGSNFTLKIRSTKLEDSAMYFCASSRDRLYYEQYFGPGTRLTVT.

This clonotype was recorded many times. The chain couples TRBV7-2 to TRBJ2-2; TRBD2 matches at 10 bases. Germline CDR1 SGHTA, CDR2 FQGNSA. With 2 bases clipped from V and 6 bases from J, the junction kept 3 bases outside the gene matches. There are 15 residues in the CDR3. The CDR3 protein is CASSLSGRAPGELFF. The CDR3, as DNA: TGTGCCAGCAGCTTAAGCGGGAGGGCCCCCGGGGAGCTGTTTTTT.

The sample holds a few counts of this clonotype. The chain is built from TRBV7-9 and TRBJ2-3; 12 bases align to TRBD2. The V gene's germline CDR1 is SEHNR and CDR2 FQNEAQ (reference sequence). The CDR3 consists of 15 residues. V lost 5 bases, J lost 6 bases, and 6 bases stayed unmatched. The CDR3 nucleotides read TGTGCCAGCAGCCCGAGGACTAGCGGGGATGATACGCAGTATTTT. Its translation: CASSPRTSGDDTQYF.

This clonotype came up a few times. A read error is likely, as this CDR3 ends without the conserved phenylalanine or tryptophan. The chain carries TRBV30 and TRBJ2-5; no reliable D call. The CDR3 totals 13 residues. V lost 1 base to trimming and J lost 1 base, with 7 bases between them. The V gene's germline CDR1 is GTSNPN and CDR2 SVGIG (reference sequence). CDR3 amino acids: CAWSDGVQETQYL. CDR3 bases: TGTGCCTGGAGTGATGGGGTCCAAGAGACCCAGTACCTC.

Many counts were recorded for this clonotype. The chain joins TRBV2 to TRBJ2-3, with 9 bases that match TRBD1. Germline lookup yields CDR1 SNHLY and CDR2 FYNNEI. After removal of 4 bases from V and 2 bases from J, the junction contained 4 bases not matched to a gene. The CDR3 runs to 15 residues. Here the CDR3 reads CASSGDRVLTDTQYF. CDR3 in DNA: TGTGCCAGCAGTGGGGACAGGGTACTCACAGATACGCAGTATTTT. The full variable domain, its missing parts supplied by reference TRBV2 and TRBJ2-3, is EPEVTQTPSHQVTQMGQEVILRCVPISNHLYFYWYRQILGQKVEFLVSFYNNEISEKSEIFDDQFSVERPDGSNFTLKIRSTKLEDSAMYFCASSGDRVLTDTQYFGPGTRLTVL.

This clonotype was counted ten times or more. The rearrangement links TRBV12-3 or TRBV12-4 to TRBJ1-2, with unresolved D. There are 12 residues in the CDR3. The V gene lost 5 bases and the J gene lost 2 bases, with 6 bases spanning the gap. The CDR3 DNA reads as TGTGCCAGCAGTACGTGGAACTATGGCTACACCTTC. Encoded protein: CASSTWNYGYTF.

Many counts were recorded for this clonotype. This chain uses TRBV6-1 with TRBJ2-7; tentative D call: TRBD2 (5 bases). The CDR3 contains 15 residues. Germline CDR1 is MNHNS and CDR2 is SASEGT. The V end lost 5 bases, the J end lost 0 bases, and 14 bases lay between the germline ends. The CDR3 reads CASSKEAPSSYEQYF. CDR3 DNA sequence: TGTGCCAGCAGTAAGGAGGCCCCAAGCTCCTACGAGCAGTACTTC.

This clonotype has just one count. The chain couples TRBV14 to TRBJ1-1, with D perhaps TRBD1 (6 bases). The CDR3 loop spans 14 amino acids. Germline V gene lookup returns CDR1 SGHDN and CDR2 FVKESK. V dropped 5 bases and J dropped 4 bases, with 14 bases sitting between them. CDR3 in amino acids: CASSKTGRVTEAFF. In DNA form, the CDR3 reads TGTGCCAGCAGCAAGACAGGCAGAGTCACTGAAGCTTTCTTT.

This clonotype was found a few times. The chain uses TRBV20-1 and TRBJ2-3; 8 nucleotides agree with TRBD2. The CDR3 covers 18 residues. Germline V gene data show CDR1 as DFQATT and CDR2 as SNEGSKA (reference sequence). The V and J ends lost 4 bases and 1 base, in that order; junction bases with no gene match: 16. Here the CDR3 reads CSATKQLGTSLGTDTQYF. In DNA, the CDR3 is TGCAGTGCTACAAAGCAGCTGGGGACTAGTCTCGGCACAGATACGCAGTATTTT.

The chain links TRBV6-1 to TRBJ2-3; the match to TRBD2 covers 9 bases. Germline trimming cut 8 bases from V and 6 bases from J; bases unmatched to any gene: 6. This CDR3 region has 13 residues. CDR1 is MNHNS and CDR2 is SASEGT in the germline V gene. Written as DNA, the CDR3 is TGTGCCAGCCGCGCGGGAGGGGCTGATACGCAGTATTTT. Its translation is CASRAGGADTQYF.

V is TRBV6-1 and J is TRBJ2-5; 10 positions match TRBD2. The CDR3 length is 15 residues. The V segment lost 7 bases and the J segment 7 bases; nucleotides outside the gene matches: 12. Germline CDR1 and CDR2: MNHNS and SASEGT. In DNA, the CDR3 is TGTGCCAGCACGAGGGGTGGGGTAGCGGGGGGGACCCAGTACTTC. Translation: CASTRGGVAGGTQYF.

This clonotype was seen many times. One junction end does not reproduce the germline sequence, and a read error may be involved. V is TRBV10-3 and J is TRBJ2-7; TRBD1 aligns across 12 bases. Germline V gene data show CDR1 as ENHRY and CDR2 as SYGVKD. This CDR3 has 15 residues. The DNA of the CDR3 is TGTGCCATCAGTGTAGGGACAGGGGGCTCCCACGAGCAGTACTTC. This sequence encodes CAISVGTGGSHEQYF.

This clonotype was seen at least ten times. V is TRBV30 and J is TRBJ1-2; maybe TRBD1 (5 bases). This CDR3 has 13 amino acids. V lost 4 bases and J 7 bases, leaving 16 bases between the germline ends. CDR1 is GTSNPN and CDR2 is SVGIG in the germline V gene (reference sequence). DNA for the CDR3: TGTGCCTGGACCCGGGGGGGTTTCGGTGGCTACACCTTC. It specifies CAWTRGGFGGYTF.

The chain has TRBV9 and TRBJ1-2, with 7 bases matching TRBD1. The junction had 11 bases not matched to a gene; V was cut back by 0 bases and J by 6 bases. This CDR3 is built from 16 residues. Per germline, CDR1 SGDLS and CDR2 YYNGEE. The CDR3 coding sequence is TGTGCCAGCAGCGTAGGCGCGGGAGGGGGCCTTGATGGCTACACCTTC. Residues: CASSVGAGGGLDGYTF. Together with reference TRBV9 and TRBJ1-2, the CDR3 gives the full variable domain: DSGVTQTPKHLITATGQRVTLRCSPRSGDLSVYWYQQSLDQGLQFLIQYYNGEERAKGNILERFSAQQFPDLHSELNLSSLELGDSALYFCASSVGAGGGLDGYTFGSGTRLTVV.

This clonotype was picked up many times. The chain recombines TRBV30 with TRBJ2-2, with TRBD2 matching 7 bases. After removal of 2 bases from V and 6 bases from J, the junction contained 9 bases not matched to a gene. CDR3 size: 15 residues. Germline-derived CDR1 and CDR2 are GTSNPN and SVGIG (reference sequence). DNA for the CDR3: TGTGCCTGGAGTTTTCGCGGGAGTAGTTCCGGGGAGCTGTTTTTT. Translation: CAWSFRGSSSGELFF.

The chain combines TRBV7-6 with TRBJ2-5; the match to TRBD2 covers 9 bases. The CDR3 is 16 residues long. The J segment lost 5 bases and the V segment lost 2 bases, leaving 9 bases of the junction unmatched. Germline lookup yields CDR1 SGHVS and CDR2 FNYEAQ. This CDR3 reads CASSLYSLAGGETQYF. CDR3 coding DNA: TGTGCCAGCAGCTTATACTCACTAGCGGGTGGGGAGACCCAGTACTTC.

There are a few counts of this clonotype. The V gene is TRBV19, the J gene TRBJ1-5; 7 bases are shared with TRBD1. The CDR3 is made up of 13 amino acids. V gave up 10 bases and J gave up 5 bases; unmatched junction bases: 8. Per the germline V gene, CDR1 is LNHDA and CDR2 is SQIVND (reference sequence). The CDR3 spells CATTTGAHQPQHF. The CDR3 nucleotides read TGTGCCACCACAACAGGGGCCCATCAGCCCCAGCATTTT.

This clonotype was detected many times. The chain combines TRBV9 with TRBJ2-3, with TRBD2 matching 12 bases. The CDR3 contains 18 residues. CDR1 and CDR2 from the germline V gene are SGDLS and YYNGEE. V gave up 4 bases and J gave up 1 base; unmatched junction bases: 10. CDR3 sequence: CASSIRSRTSGGTDTQYF. The CDR3 DNA reads TGTGCCAGCAGCATCCGGAGTCGGACTAGCGGGGGCACAGATACGCAGTATTTT.